The TCR beta chain described here comes from a study of cytomegalovirus exposure and HLA in healthy donors. In the PCR, 60 Vbeta and 13 Jbeta primers were used. The repertoire was sequenced with immunoSEQ multiplex PCR; TCRdb's copy has only in-frame clones and lacks some. The table records about 160,000 clones, roughly 77% of them present only once. V was clipped by 2 bases and J by 2 bases, with 14 bases between them. This CDR3 contains 15 residues. Germline V gene lookup returns CDR1 SGHDT and CDR2 YYEEEE. The clonotype originates from a woman aged 45-65 years in good health and CMV-seropositive. The chain carries TRBV5-6 and TRBJ2-7; D perhaps matches TRBD1 (5 bases). Sequenced input: PBMCs. The CDR3: CASSFNPGFPYEQYF. The CDR3 DNA follows: TGTGCCAGCAGCTTTAATCCAGGGTTCCCCTACGAGCAGTACTTC. The full variable domain, with the rest looked up from reference TRBV5-6 and TRBJ2-7, is DAGVTQSPTHLIKTRGQQVTLRCSPKSGHDTVSWYQQALGQGPQFIFQYYEEEERQRGNFPDRFSGHQFPNYSSELNVNALLLGDSALYLCASSFNPGFPYEQYFGPGTRLTVT.